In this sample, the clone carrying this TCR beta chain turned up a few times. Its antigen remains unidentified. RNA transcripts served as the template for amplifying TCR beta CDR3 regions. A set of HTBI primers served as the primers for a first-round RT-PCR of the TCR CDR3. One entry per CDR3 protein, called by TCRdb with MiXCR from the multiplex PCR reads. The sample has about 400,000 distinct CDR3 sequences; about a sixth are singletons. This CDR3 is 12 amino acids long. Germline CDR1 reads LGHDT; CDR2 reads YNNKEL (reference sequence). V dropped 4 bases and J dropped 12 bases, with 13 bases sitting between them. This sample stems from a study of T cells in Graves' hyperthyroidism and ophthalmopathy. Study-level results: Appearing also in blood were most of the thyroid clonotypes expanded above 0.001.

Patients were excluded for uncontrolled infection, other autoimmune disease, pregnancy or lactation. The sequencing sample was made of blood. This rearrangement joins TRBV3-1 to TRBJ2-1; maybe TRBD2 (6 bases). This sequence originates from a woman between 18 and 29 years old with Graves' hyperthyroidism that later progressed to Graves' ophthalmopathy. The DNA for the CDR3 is TGTGCCAGCAGCCCCGGAAGCGGGCGGCAGTTCTTC. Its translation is CASSPGSGRQFF.